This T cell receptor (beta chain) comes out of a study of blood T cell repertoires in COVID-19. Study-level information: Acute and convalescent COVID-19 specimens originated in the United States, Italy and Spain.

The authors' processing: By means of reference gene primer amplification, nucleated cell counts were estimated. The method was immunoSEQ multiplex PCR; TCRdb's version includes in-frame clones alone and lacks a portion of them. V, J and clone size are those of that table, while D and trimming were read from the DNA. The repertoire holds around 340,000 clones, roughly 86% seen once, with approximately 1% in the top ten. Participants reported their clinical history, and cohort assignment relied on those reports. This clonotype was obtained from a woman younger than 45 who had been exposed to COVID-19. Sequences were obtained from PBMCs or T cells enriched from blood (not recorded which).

The CDR3 sequence is CASSRLAGGLPHSEQFF. CDR3 bases: TGTGCCAGCAGTCGACTAGCGGGAGGCTTACCCCACAGTGAGCAGTTCTTC. The V gene is TRBV27, the J gene TRBJ2-1; 13 bases map to TRBD2. This CDR3 has 17 residues. The ends lost 5 bases at V and 9 bases at J; junction bases unmatched: 13. Germline values: CDR1 MNHEY, CDR2 SMNVEV (reference sequence).